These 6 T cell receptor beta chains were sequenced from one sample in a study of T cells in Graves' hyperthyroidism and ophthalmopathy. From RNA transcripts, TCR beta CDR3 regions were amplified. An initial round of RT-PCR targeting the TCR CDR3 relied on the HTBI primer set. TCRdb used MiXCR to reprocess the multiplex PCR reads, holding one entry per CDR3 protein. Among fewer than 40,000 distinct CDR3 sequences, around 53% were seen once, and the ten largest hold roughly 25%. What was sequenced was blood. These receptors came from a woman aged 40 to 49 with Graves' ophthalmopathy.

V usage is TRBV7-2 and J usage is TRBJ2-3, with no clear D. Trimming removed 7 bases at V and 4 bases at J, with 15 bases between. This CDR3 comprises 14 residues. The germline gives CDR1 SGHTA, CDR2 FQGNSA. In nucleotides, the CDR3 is TGTGCCAGCAACGGAAGGGTTTTCGCAGATACGCAGTATTTT. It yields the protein CASNGRVFADTQYF. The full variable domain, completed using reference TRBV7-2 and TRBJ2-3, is GAGVSQSPSNKVTEKGKDVELRCDPISGHTALYWYRQSLGQGLEFLIYFQGNSAPDKSGLPSDRFSAERTGGSVSTLTIQRTQQEDSAVYLCASNGRVFADTQYFGPGTRLTVL.

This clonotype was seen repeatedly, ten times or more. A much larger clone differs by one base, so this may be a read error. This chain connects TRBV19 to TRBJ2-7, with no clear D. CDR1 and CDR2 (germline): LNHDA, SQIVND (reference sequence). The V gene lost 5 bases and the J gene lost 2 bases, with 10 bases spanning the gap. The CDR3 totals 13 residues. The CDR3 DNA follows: TGTGCCAGTAGTGACCGGGTCGCCTACGAGCAGTACTTC. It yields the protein CASSDRVAYEQYF.

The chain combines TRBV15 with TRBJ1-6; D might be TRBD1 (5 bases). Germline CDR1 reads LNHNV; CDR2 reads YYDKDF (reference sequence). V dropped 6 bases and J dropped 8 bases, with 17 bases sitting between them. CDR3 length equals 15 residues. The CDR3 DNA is TGTGCCACCAGAGCGGGGGGTGGTTCGCATTCACCCCTCCACTTT. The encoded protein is CATRAGGGSHSPLHF.

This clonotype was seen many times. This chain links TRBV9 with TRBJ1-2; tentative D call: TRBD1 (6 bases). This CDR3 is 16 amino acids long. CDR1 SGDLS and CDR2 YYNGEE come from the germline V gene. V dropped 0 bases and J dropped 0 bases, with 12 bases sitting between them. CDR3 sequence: CASSVGGAATNYGYTF. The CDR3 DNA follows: TGTGCCAGCAGCGTAGGGGGGGCAGCAACTAACTATGGCTACACCTTC.

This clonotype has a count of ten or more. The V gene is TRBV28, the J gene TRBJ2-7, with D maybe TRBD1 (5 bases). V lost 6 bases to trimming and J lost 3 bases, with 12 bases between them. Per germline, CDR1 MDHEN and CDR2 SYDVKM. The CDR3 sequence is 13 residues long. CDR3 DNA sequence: TGTGCCAGCAGACAGGATTCCGTCTACGAGCAGTACTTC. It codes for CASRQDSVYEQYF.

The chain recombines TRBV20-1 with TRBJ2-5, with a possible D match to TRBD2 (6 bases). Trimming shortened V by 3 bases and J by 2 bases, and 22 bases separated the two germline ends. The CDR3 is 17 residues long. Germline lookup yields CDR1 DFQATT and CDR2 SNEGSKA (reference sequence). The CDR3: CSASGLRGGRGQETQYF. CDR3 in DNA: TGCAGTGCTAGTGGCCTTCGGGGAGGTCGGGGGCAAGAGACCCAGTACTTC.